The rows below give T cell receptor beta chains drawn from one sample of a study of T-cell reconstitution after alpha-beta-depleted transplantation in children. TCRdb itself ran the PCR reads through MiXCR, one entry per CDR3 protein. Of 250,000 to 300,000 distinct CDR3 sequences listed, around 10% are singletons. The sequencing used PBMCs, collected before TCRalphabeta/CD19-depleted stem cell transplant. The origin of the receptors is a boy under three years old with acute myeloid leukemia, due to receive a stem cell transplant. CDR3s include the opening cysteine and the closing phenylalanine or tryptophan. D genes are given only for firm matches. Not every row has a clone size; where given, it reads once, few, many or a size class.

v_call	d_call	j_call	clone_size	cdr3_nt	cdr3_aa
TRBV3-1	NA	TRBJ2-7	many	TGTGCCAGCAGCCAAGAAGGTAGCGGAAACTCCTACGAGCAGTACTTC	CASSQEGSGNSYEQYF
TRBV20-1	TRBD2	TRBJ2-1	many	TGCAGTGCTAGAGAGTGGGCACTAGCGGGCCCCACGGAGCAGTTCTTC	CSAREWALAGPTEQFF
TRBV5-4	NA	TRBJ2-3	many	TGTGCCAGCAGCTTAGGTGGGAGAGGGGATACGCAGTATTTT	CASSLGGRGDTQYF
TRBV5-6	NA	TRBJ1-5	many	TGTGCCAGCAGCTTCGGGACAAGTCAGCCCCAGCATTTT	CASSFGTSQPQHF
TRBV7-3	NA	TRBJ2-1	many	TGTGCCAGCAGCTTAAATTGGGACAATGAGCAGTTCTTC	CASSLNWDNEQFF
TRBV25-1	NA	TRBJ2-1	many	TGTGCCAGCAGTGAATACGGGGGCCTCTACAATGAGCAGTTCTTC	CASSEYGGLYNEQFF
TRBV11-3	NA	TRBJ2-3	many	TGTGCCAGCAGCCGGCGGGGAGCGGGCACAGATACGCAGTATTTT	CASSRRGAGTDTQYF
TRBV14	NA	TRBJ2-1	NA	TGTGCCAGCAGCCAACGGGACGCCATGGATGAGCAGTTCTTC	CASSQRDAMDEQFF
TRBV7-2	TRBD2	TRBJ2-1	many	TGTGCCAGCAGCTTTAGCGGGAGGAATGAGCAGTTCTTC	CASSFSGRNEQFF
TRBV5-1	TRBD1	TRBJ1-6	many	TGCGCCAGCAGCCCGCATCGACAGGGGACGGCCAATTCACCCCTCCACTTT	CASSPHRQGTANSPLHF
TRBV4-3	NA	TRBJ2-7	many	TGCGCCAGCAGCCAAGTGGCGGACATAACCTACGAGCAGTACTTC	CASSQVADITYEQYF
TRBV7-7	TRBD2	TRBJ2-3	NA	TGTGCCAGCAGCTTAGGGGAAACTGAACTAGCGGGAGCCCCGGGGACAGATACGCAGTATTTT	CASSLGETELAGAPGTDTQYF
TRBV6-2/TRBV6-3	TRBD2	TRBJ2-7	many	TGTGCCAGCAGTCTCACCATCGCGGTAGCGGGAGATTACGAGCAGTACTTC	CASSLTIAVAGDYEQYF
TRBV4-3	NA	TRBJ2-7	many	TGCGCCAGCAGCCAAGAATGGGACGGGACCTACGAGCAGTACTTC	CASSQEWDGTYEQYF
TRBV7-3	NA	TRBJ1-1	NA	TGTGCCAGCAGCTGGGGCGTACTGACTGAAGCTTTCTTT	CASSWGVLTEAFF
TRBV29-1	TRBD2	TRBJ2-1	many	TGCAGCGTTACCGGGACTAGCGGATCGAGCTCCTACAATGAGCAGTTCTTC	CSVTGTSGSSSYNEQFF
TRBV20-1	NA	TRBJ2-1	many	TGCAGTGCTAGTGGGGCTGACAATGAGCAGTTCTTC	CSASGADNEQFF
TRBV7-9	NA	TRBJ2-3	many	TGTGCCAGCAGCTTTGCCCGGGGCACTCCCACAGATACGCAGTATTTT	CASSFARGTPTDTQYF
TRBV21-1	NA	TRBJ2-7	few	TGTGCCAGGGTCAGACAGACCCTATCTAGCTCCTACGAGCAGTACTTC	CARVRQTLSSSYEQYF
TRBV12-3/TRBV12-4	NA	TRBJ2-2	many	TGTGCCAGCAGTTTACCAGAACCAGTGTTCGGGGAGCTGTTTTTT	CASSLPEPVFGELFF
TRBV20-1	NA	TRBJ2-7	many	TGCAGTGCTAGGGGTTCTTTCGGCGAGCAGTACTTC	CSARGSFGEQYF
TRBV5-1	NA	TRBJ1-6	many	TGCGCCAGCAGGACCCTAGGGAGTCTAGATTCACCCCTCCACTTT	CASRTLGSLDSPLHF
TRBV10-3	TRBD2	TRBJ2-2	few	TGTGCCATCAGTGAGGGGCGGGAGGATGGCACCGGGGAGCTGTTTTTT	CAISEGREDGTGELFF
TRBV6-4	NA	TRBJ2-2	NA	TGTGCCAGCAGTGACTCCGAGAACGGGGAGCTGTTTTTT	CASSDSENGELFF
TRBV5-1	NA	TRBJ2-2	many	TGCGCCAGCCGGATTACAGGAAACACCGGGGAGCTGTTTTTT	CASRITGNTGELFF
TRBV28	NA	TRBJ2-7	many	TGTGCCAGCAGTCCCAGCCGTAAGGGGCACTCCTACGAGCAGTACTTC	CASSPSRKGHSYEQYF
TRBV11-2	NA	TRBJ2-3	many	TGTGCCAGCAGCCTAACCCCCGGCTCAGATACGCAGTATTTT	CASSLTPGSDTQYF
TRBV5-1	TRBD1	TRBJ2-3	many	TGCGCCAGCAGGACAGGGAGCACAGATACGCAGTATTTT	CASRTGSTDTQYF
TRBV28	NA	TRBJ2-1	many	TGTGCCAGCAGTCAGCCAGTAGTACAATACAATGAGCAGTTCTTC	CASSQPVVQYNEQFF
TRBV2	NA	TRBJ2-2	NA	TGTGCCAGTTTTTTTACCGGGGACCTGTTTTTT	CASFFTGDLFF
TRBV12-3/TRBV12-4	TRBD1	TRBJ1-4	many	TGTGCCAGCAGTCTCCGGGACAGGGAGAATGAAAAACTGTTTTTT	CASSLRDRENEKLFF
TRBV12-3/TRBV12-4	NA	TRBJ1-5	many	TGTGCCAGCAGTTTAGGGGGGGAGGGTCAGCCCCAGCATTTT	CASSLGGEGQPQHF
TRBV11-2	NA	TRBJ2-1	many	TGTGCCAGCAGCTTAAATAATGAGCAGTTCTTC	CASSLNNEQFF
TRBV5-1	TRBD1	TRBJ2-2	many	TGCGCCAGCAGCTTGCCGACAGGGGGCAACACCGGGGAGCTGTTTTTT	CASSLPTGGNTGELFF
TRBV5-1	NA	TRBJ2-7	NA	TGCGCCAGCAGGGAACTCACCTCCTACGAGCAGTACTTC	CASRELTSYEQYF
TRBV6-1	TRBD2	TRBJ2-1	NA	TGTGCCAGCAGTACCCCTTTCCGGGAGGGCCGGGTTGAGCAGTTCTTC	CASSTPFREGRVEQFF
TRBV5-5	NA	TRBJ1-2	many	TGTGCCAGCAGCTTGATAGGGCCACCCTGGAGGGGCTACACCTTC	CASSLIGPPWRGYTF
TRBV7-2	NA	TRBJ1-2	few	TGTGCCAGCAGCCCCGACGGGATAGGGTATGGCTACACCTTC	CASSPDGIGYGYTF
TRBV12-3/TRBV12-4	TRBD1	TRBJ2-2	many	TGTGCCAGCTACAACGGACAGGGTAATACCGGGGAGCTGTTTTTT	CASYNGQGNTGELFF
TRBV9	NA	TRBJ2-7	many	TGTGCCAGCAGCGTTTCCGGGACATCCGTCTACGAGCAGTACTTC	CASSVSGTSVYEQYF
TRBV5-1	NA	TRBJ2-5	many	TGCGCCAGCAGCTTACTGGCGGGGGCAGGGGAGACCCAGTACTTC	CASSLLAGAGETQYF
TRBV13	TRBD1	TRBJ2-1	few	TGTGCCAGCAGCGAACCGCGTTGGACAGGGAATTACAATGAGCAGTTCTTC	CASSEPRWTGNYNEQFF
TRBV7-9	TRBD1	TRBJ1-1	many	TGTGCCAGCAGCTTGGGGACAGGGCCGAACACTGAAGCTTTCTTT	CASSLGTGPNTEAFF
TRBV2	TRBD2	TRBJ2-1	many	TGTGCCAGCAGTGTCGGGAGGCTCTACAATGAGCAGTTCTTC	CASSVGRLYNEQFF
TRBV10-3	NA	TRBJ2-3	many	TGTGCCATCAGTGAGTACCGGGGATCGGATACGCAGTATTTT	CAISEYRGSDTQYF
TRBV4-2	NA	TRBJ2-5	many	TGTGCCAGCAGCCAAGGAATGGCTAAACAAGAGACCCAGTACTTC	CASSQGMAKQETQYF
TRBV20-1	NA	TRBJ1-2	few	TGCAGTGCTAGAGACCTCCACTCTGGGGCCTATGGCTACACCTTC	CSARDLHSGAYGYTF
TRBV10-3	NA	TRBJ1-4	many	TGTGCCATCAGGGACACCAATGAAAAACTGTTTTTT	CAIRDTNEKLFF
TRBV4-3	TRBD2	TRBJ2-1	many	TGCGCCAGCAGCCAAGATCGGGGACTAGGTTCCTACAATGAGCAGTTCTTC	CASSQDRGLGSYNEQFF
TRBV4-3	NA	TRBJ2-7	NA	TGCGCCAGCAGCCAAGATTGGGACTTTGGCAGGGGAGAGTACGAGCAGTACTTC	CASSQDWDFGRGEYEQYF
TRBV6-5	TRBD2	TRBJ2-1	few	TGTGCCAGCAGTTACTCGATTCTGCGGGAGTTGAGTAATGAGCAGTTCTTC	CASSYSILRELSNEQFF
TRBV29-1	NA	TRBJ1-1	many	TGCAGCGTTCTCAGCCGGACAGCCACACGGACTGAAGCTTTCTTT	CSVLSRTATRTEAFF